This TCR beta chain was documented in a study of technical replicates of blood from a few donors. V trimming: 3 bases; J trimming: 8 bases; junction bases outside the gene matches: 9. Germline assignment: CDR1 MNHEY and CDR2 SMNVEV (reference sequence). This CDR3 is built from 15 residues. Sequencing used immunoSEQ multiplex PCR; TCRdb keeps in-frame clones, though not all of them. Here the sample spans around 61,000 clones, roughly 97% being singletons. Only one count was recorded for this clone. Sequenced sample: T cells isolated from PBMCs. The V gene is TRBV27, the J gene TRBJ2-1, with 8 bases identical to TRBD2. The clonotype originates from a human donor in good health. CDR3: CASSFSGGPLDEQFF. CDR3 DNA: TGTGCCAGCAGTTTCTCGGGAGGGCCTTTGGATGAGCAGTTCTTC.